This entry concerns a single T cell receptor beta chain. Its antigen is still unknown. The library was built by means of the immunoSEQ multiplex PCR assay. For the multiplex PCR, a mixture combining 60 forward primers for TCR Vbeta segments and 13 reverse primers for TCR Jbeta segments was used. The CDR3 region of rearranged TCR beta genes was amplified from genomic DNA with a multiplex PCR assay. The amplified TCR beta libraries were sequenced on the Illumina HiSeq System as 87-base-pair reads. As for the original processing: A later analysis tallied 75 million to 85 million unique TCR beta chains across the 640 or so repertoires, and around 9.9 million of those chains were shared by two or more donors. A nearest-neighbor algorithm error-corrected the raw reads and collapsed the reads into unique sequences, merging closely related sequences to remove PCR and sequencing errors. Alignment of CDR3 sequences to IMGT reference sequences was used to assign V, D and J gene segments. Each retained sequence needed at least a six-nucleotide match to both a V gene segment and a J gene segment. A rearrangement counted as productive if the CDR3 had no stop codons and remained in frame with V and J, and every other rearrangement counted as non-productive. Following IMGT convention, CDR3 was defined as the stretch from the second conserved V-encoded cysteine up to the conserved J-encoded phenylalanine. In an earlier analysis of 587 of the donors, sequences lacking an unambiguous match to a single V gene segment were excluded. An earlier analysis of some 610 of the donors called V segments functional above 56.7% productive rearrangements and segregating when the between-donor standard deviation exceeded 5%. To diagnose cytomegalovirus status from the catalog of TCR beta chain sequences, a statistical classification framework was built. In a later analysis, V and J genes were assigned by comparing TCR nucleotide sequences against IMGT/GENE-DB human TR gene sequences. A later analysis assigned CDR3 sequences and most-parsimonious VDJ recombination scenarios with the TCRdist pipeline. A later analysis defined each TCR beta chain by its CDR3 amino acid sequence plus V-gene family, and excluded reads lacking a unique V-gene family. To address suspected cross-contamination and a sequencing artifact, a later analysis removed approximately 590 highly shared, low-generation-probability nucleotide sequences. For each public chain, a later analysis derived a clonal expansion index from normalized ranks of inferred template counts within each repertoire. Generation probabilities in a later analysis came from a VDJ recombination model fitted to out-of-frame rearrangements, and those results were checked against IGoR. In a later analysis, TCR-TCR, TCR-HLA and TCR-CMV co-occurrence was scored with hypergeometric tests, and a repertoire-size bias correction was applied to TCR pairs. To estimate false discovery rates, a later analysis permuted the HLA or CMV assignments 20 times. In a later analysis, co-occurring TCRs were grouped using DBSCAN, with TCRdist sequence similarity added in when clustering inside HLA-allele-positive subsets. Repertoires with fewer than 30,000 or more than 120,000 public chains were left out of co-occurrence clustering, as were five repertoires with anomalous nucleotide sharing. What TCRdb holds here is the immuneACCESS table cut down to in-frame rearrangements. Part of the clones is not present; checked against another copy, under half of the missing clones reflect an unresolved V gene, and the others are unexplained. V and J calls and clone size are copied from that table; D and trimming were computed from the DNA. This sample's table has entries for 95,000 to 110,000 clones. The ten largest clones add up to roughly 3.5% of the sample.

The CDR3, cysteine through phenylalanine, is 16 amino acids long. Only the CDR3 DNA stays, 48 bases, in frame from base 1. V is cut by 1 base and J by 6 bases, and the space between the germline ends is 16 bases. In the germline V gene, CDR1 corresponds to SGHVS and CDR2 to FNYEAQ. The data derive from a study of cytomegalovirus exposure and HLA in healthy donors (dated by TCRdb to about 2017). Concerning the study at large: An earlier analysis of fewer than 750 of the donors reported 276 Gb of sequence data and 95 million to 120 million unique TCR beta sequences obtained from roughly 170 million T cells. An early release covering over 500 HLA-typed donors comprised about 310 gigabases of sequencing data and roughly 85 million unique TCR sequences. Among the roughly 380 genotyped donors, around 81% belonged to the genetic ancestry cluster associated with self-reported Caucasian donors. The aim of the study was to test whether cataloging public T cell receptors could identify signatures of past pathogen exposure. The T cell repertoires of several hundred subjects were profiled by immunosequencing and related to cytomegalovirus serostatus. A separate validation cohort of 90 to 150 different subjects was used in addition to the roughly 700-subject first cohort. High-throughput TCR immunosequencing, statistical association of individual TCRs with disease status, and machine learning were combined to predict cytomegalovirus infection status. To study patterns of TCR occurrence, a later analysis re-analyzed previously published TCR beta repertoires from hundreds of donors and added high-resolution HLA genotyping. In the later analysis, no new phenotypic data were used to find candidate immune exposures; instead, reliance was placed on TCR beta sequences and their occurrence across donors. In an earlier analysis of over 550 of the donors, high-throughput TCR beta sequencing was used to judge whether each TCR beta V gene segment behaved as functional or pseudogenic. Donor age, sex, ethnicity and CMV serostatus were collected together with the repertoire data. A later genetic analysis took genome-wide SNP genotypes for 398 of the 666 donors and used that subset as a discovery cohort. Every discovery cohort repertoire had been produced on one sequencing platform. HLA typing included class I and class II loci at four-digit resolution. The number of donors typed differed by locus, with 629-630 for A, B, C, DRB1 and DQB1, around 520 for DQA1, 600 to 610 for DPA1, and around 450 for DPB1. Four to six DR-DQ haplotypes were handled as single units for association and clustering, since linkage in the cohort was strong. Across 300 to 500 genotyped donors of the cohort, an average of about 200,000 unique TCR beta nucleotide sequences per donor were sequenced, and roughly 17% of those sequences were non-productive.

Findings and caveats that apply to the study as a whole: In a later analysis, most CMV-associated TCR beta chains were found to appear HLA-restricted, with HLA associations seemingly driven largely by CMV exposure. The classifier was reported to diagnose cytomegalovirus status with high specificity and sensitivity in both the original and validation cohorts. Correlated functional status among segregating V segments might reflect linkage disequilibrium, but an unknown experimental factor could not be ruled out. The earlier analysis of a few hundred of the donors excluded 15 to 20 rarely observed V segments, including chromosome 9 orphons, because counts were too low. Because HLA typing was missing for some donors at each locus, association tests included only the typed subset. It was suggested by the authors that the approach could potentially be generalized to other disease states and immunological phenotypes. An association between a missense DCLRE1C variant and V-gene and J-gene trimming of TCR beta chains was found in a later genetic analysis and replicated in an independent cohort. The only immune exposure information available for the cohort was CMV serostatus. Compared with the roughly 720-donor mean, donors in an Asian-associated ancestry cluster had fewer N-insertions in productive TCRs, according to a later genetic analysis. A further reported finding was that TCR beta sequences accurately predicted the HLA-A and HLA-B alleles for most subjects in the first cohort. A later analysis found that HLA-associated TCR beta chains were more clonally expanded and had lower generation probabilities than equally common non-associated chains. In vitro tests confirmed that a few of the cytomegalovirus-associated TCR beta chains recognize cytomegalovirus antigens. According to a later analysis, parvovirus B19, influenza, CMV and Epstein-Barr virus appeared linked to several top co-occurrence clusters. Presence/absence analyses assumed roughly uniform sequencing depth across donors, an assumption that may not hold. Only TCR beta chains were sequenced in this cohort, and the absence of alpha or paired-chain data limited detectable features. In a later analysis, the rate of TCR association differed among HLA loci, with DRB1 alleles having the most associated TCRs and HLA-C alleles having the fewest. The study gave a list of under 200 TCR beta chains associated with cytomegalovirus. In a later analysis, some 18,000 TCR beta sequences were associated with specific HLA alleles at a false discovery rate of 0.05. A group of highly shared sequence variants was considered likely to be a technical artifact of the sequencing pipeline. In an earlier analysis of 450 to 750 of the donors, most TCR beta V segments appeared in productive rearrangements about 87% or about 30% of the time, broadly matching IMGT annotations. The 87-base-pair reads could not distinguish some IMGT-functional V segments, including TRBV6-2 and TRBV6-3, so those segments were excluded. While some public TCRs were present in many individuals, most TCR sequences turned up only very rarely across donors. When HLA alleles, especially DR and DQ, strongly co-occurred, attributing TCR associations to individual alleles was difficult.

In total, roughly 670 healthy bone marrow donors made up the cohort. Cohort members were all nominally healthy when sampled, although unrecorded immune exposures were likely present. The donor tested CMV seronegative and was one of the 352 seronegative cohort members. A peripheral blood sample was collected from each donor, and TCR beta sequencing was performed on peripheral blood mononuclear cells. Genomic DNA was extracted from the blood cell samples with the Qiagen DNeasy Blood Extraction Kit. The rearrangement combines TRBV7-6 with TRBJ2-1; TRBD2 could be the D gene, as 5 bases match. The source is a man aged 35 to 55 in good health and CMV-seronegative. Sequenced sample: PBMCs. At the DNA level, the sequence is TGTGCCAGCAGCTTAGTCGGCGGGCCCCCCTCCAATGAGCAGTTCTTC. Its protein product is CASSLVGGPPSNEQFF.